This TCR beta chain was documented in a study of blood T cell repertoires in COVID-19. On the study more broadly: The study drew acute and convalescent COVID-19 samples from the United States, Italy and Spain. PBMCs, B-cell-depleted T cells, or T cells provided the cDNA or gDNA that made up the material.

The germline CDR1 and CDR2 sequences are MNHNS and SASEGT. J lost 4 bases, V lost 3 bases, and 7 bases had no gene match. The CDR3 has 15 residues. Original processing methods: Amplification from reference gene primers served as the basis for estimated nucleated cell counts. Clones were read by immunoSEQ multiplex PCR, and TCRdb kept only the in-frame ones, dropping some. D and trimming were read from the DNA, whereas the V and J calls and clone size are those reported in that table. The sample has tens of thousands of clones; approximately 90% are singletons. The TCR comes from a human donor with active COVID-19. The donor label of this sample is uncertain. The gene calls are TRBV6-1 and TRBJ1-1; 8 nucleotides match TRBD1. Material for sequencing was peripheral blood. The CDR3 bases are TGTGCCAGCAGTGATATACCGGACAGGGCCACTGAAGCTTTCTTT. It codes for CASSDIPDRATEAFF.